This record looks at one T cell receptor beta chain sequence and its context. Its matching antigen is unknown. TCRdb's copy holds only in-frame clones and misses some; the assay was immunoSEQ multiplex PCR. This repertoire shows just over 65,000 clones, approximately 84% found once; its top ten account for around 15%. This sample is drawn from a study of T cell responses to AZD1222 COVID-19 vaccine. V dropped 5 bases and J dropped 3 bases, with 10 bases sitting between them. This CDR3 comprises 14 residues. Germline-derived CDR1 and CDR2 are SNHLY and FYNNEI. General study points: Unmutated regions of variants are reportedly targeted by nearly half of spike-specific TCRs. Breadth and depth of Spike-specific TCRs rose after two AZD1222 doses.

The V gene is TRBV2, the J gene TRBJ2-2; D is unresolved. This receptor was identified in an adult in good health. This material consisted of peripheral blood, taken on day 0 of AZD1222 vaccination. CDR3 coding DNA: TGTGCCAGCAGTCTACAGAGCTACACCGGGGAGCTGTTTTTT. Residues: CASSLQSYTGELFF.